This TCR beta chain was sequenced in a study of shared clonotypes between healthy human individuals. This clone appeared a single time. Positively selected for CCR7, the CD45RO-negative cells used as naive CD8 cells excluded terminally differentiated effector memory CD45RA+ cells. Germline-derived CDR1 and CDR2 are MNHNY and SVGAGI (reference sequence). The CDR3 extends over 15 amino acids. Trimming removed 0 bases from V and 2 bases from J, with 11 bases in between. The method was immunoSEQ multiplex PCR; TCRdb's version includes in-frame clones alone and lacks a portion of them. Of roughly 2.1 million clones listed, about 93% are singletons.

V gene TRBV6-6 combines with J gene TRBJ2-7, with no clear D. Sequenced input: naive CD8+ T cells from PBMCs. This clonotype was obtained from a young man in good health. Some clones in this sample may be carry-over from other donors' samples. CDR3 DNA: TGTGCCAGCAGTTACTCGGTGGGCAGTACCTACGAGCAGTACTTC. Amino acid sequence: CASSYSVGSTYEQYF.